This entry concerns a single TCR beta chain. V lost 5 bases and J lost 3; bases outside the gene matches: 2. The CDR3 runs 14 residues. CDR1 is SGHTA, CDR2 FQGNSA, per germline. Libraries were prepared by immunoSEQ multiplex PCR; TCRdb keeps only in-frame clonotypes and omits some of them. The sample includes around 120,000 clones, over 65% of them seen just once. These data belong to a study of blood T cell repertoires in COVID-19. The chain joins TRBV7-2 to TRBJ2-3; 10 bases fit TRBD1. This sequence was found in an older man with acute or convalescent COVID-19. Sequencing was carried out using peripheral blood. This chain's CDR3 is CASSPGQGTDTQYF. DNA of the CDR3: TGTGCCAGCAGCCCGGGACAGGGGACAGATACGCAGTATTTT. The entire variable domain, with the rest obtained from reference TRBV7-2 and TRBJ2-3, is as follows: GAGVSQSPSNKVTEKGKDVELRCDPISGHTALYWYRQSLGQGLEFLIYFQGNSAPDKSGLPSDRFSAERTGGSVSTLTIQRTQQEDSAVYLCASSPGQGTDTQYFGPGTRLTVL.